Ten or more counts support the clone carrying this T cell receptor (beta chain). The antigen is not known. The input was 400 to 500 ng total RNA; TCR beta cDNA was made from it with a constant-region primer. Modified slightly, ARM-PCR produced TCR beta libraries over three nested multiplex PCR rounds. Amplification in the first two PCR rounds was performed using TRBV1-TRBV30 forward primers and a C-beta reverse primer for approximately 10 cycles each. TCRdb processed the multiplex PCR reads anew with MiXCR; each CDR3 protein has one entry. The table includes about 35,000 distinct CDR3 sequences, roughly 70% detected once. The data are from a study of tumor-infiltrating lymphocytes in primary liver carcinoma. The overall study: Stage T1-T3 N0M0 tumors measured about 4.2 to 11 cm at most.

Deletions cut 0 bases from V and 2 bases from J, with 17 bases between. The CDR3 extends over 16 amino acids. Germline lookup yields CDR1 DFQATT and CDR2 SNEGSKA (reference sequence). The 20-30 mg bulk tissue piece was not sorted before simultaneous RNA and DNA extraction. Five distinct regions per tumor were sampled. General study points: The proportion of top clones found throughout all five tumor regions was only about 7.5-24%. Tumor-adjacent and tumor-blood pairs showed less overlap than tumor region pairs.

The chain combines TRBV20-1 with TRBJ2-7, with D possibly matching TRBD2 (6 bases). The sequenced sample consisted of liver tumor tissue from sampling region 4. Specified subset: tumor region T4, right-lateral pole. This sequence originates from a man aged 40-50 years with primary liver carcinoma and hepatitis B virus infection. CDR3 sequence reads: CSARDRAGPNTYEQYF. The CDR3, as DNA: TGCAGTGCTAGAGATCGGGCGGGACCTAATACCTACGAGCAGTACTTC.